The 7 T cell receptor beta chains below come from one sample, sequenced in a study of CD8 T cells in Susac syndrome. Random hexamers primed reverse transcription of 0.5 to 1 ug RNA. TCRdb fed the immunoSEQ multiplex PCR reads into MiXCR, producing one record per CDR3 protein. The sample lists around 150,000 distinct CDR3 sequences, 95% occurring once. Sequenced sample: CD4+ T cells from PBMCs. Receptor source: a human donor with Susac syndrome.

This chain connects TRBV6-1 to TRBJ1-6; 9 nucleotides agree with TRBD1. The J segment lost 10 bases and the V segment lost 7 bases, leaving 8 bases of the junction unmatched. Germline CDR1 reads MNHNS; CDR2 reads SASEGT. This CDR3 is built from 14 residues. As DNA, the CDR3 is TGTGCCAGCACCCTGGGACAGGGAAGCTCACCCCTCCACTTT. This codes for CASTLGQGSSPLHF.

The genes are TRBV30 and TRBJ1-3; D is ambiguous. V was clipped by 3 bases and J by 2 bases, with 5 bases between them. The CDR3 consists of 12 residues. The germline CDR1 and CDR2 sequences are GTSNPN and SVGIG (reference sequence). CDR3 loop: CAWRVTGNTIYF. The CDR3 DNA reads as TGTGCCTGGAGGGTAACTGGAAACACCATATATTTT.

V gene TRBV29-1 combines with J gene TRBJ2-6, with a weak D call TRBD2 (5 bases). The CDR3 is 14 residues long. Trimming pared 4 bases from V and 0 bases from J, leaving 7 bases between. Germline V gives CDR1 SQVTM, CDR2 ANQGSEA. CDR3 bases: TGCAGCGTTGCGGGGTTCTCTGGGGCCAACGTCCTGACTTTC. It encodes CSVAGFSGANVLTF.

J is TRBJ1-5 and V is TRBV20-1; 8 bases are shared with TRBD1. The CDR3 sequence is 16 residues long. The V and J ends lost 6 bases and 3 bases, in that order; junction bases with no gene match: 13. Germline CDR1 is DFQATT and CDR2 is SNEGSKA (reference sequence). The CDR3 is CSAAQTDRDFNQPQHF. In nucleotides, the CDR3 is TGCAGTGCCGCACAGACGGACAGGGACTTCAATCAGCCCCAGCATTTT.

The chain combines TRBV12-3 or TRBV12-4 with TRBJ1-2; D might be TRBD1 (5 bases). V was trimmed by 7 bases and J by 7 bases, leaving 19 bases between them. The CDR3 runs to 14 residues. The CDR3 nucleotides are TGTGCCAGCACCCTCGGGGCGGCTATGGGTGGCTACACCTTC. Translated: CASTLGAAMGGYTF.

The J gene is TRBJ2-7, the V gene TRBV9; TRBD1 matches 7 bases. Per germline, CDR1 SGDLS and CDR2 YYNGEE. The CDR3 runs 15 residues. Trimming removed 0 bases from V and 3 bases from J; junction bases left unmatched: 6. The CDR3, as DNA: TGTGCCAGCAGCGTAGCGGGACAGCACAACTACGAGCAGTACTTC. Encoded protein: CASSVAGQHNYEQYF. The entire variable domain, with the rest obtained from reference TRBV9 and TRBJ2-7, is as follows: DSGVTQTPKHLITATGQRVTLRCSPRSGDLSVYWYQQSLDQGLQFLIQYYNGEERAKGNILERFSAQQFPDLHSELNLSSLELGDSALYFCASSVAGQHNYEQYFGPGTRLTVT.

The rearrangement uses TRBV6-5 and TRBJ2-6; D gene ambiguous. Trimming stripped 6 bases from V and 0 bases from J, with 9 bases between. This CDR3 is built from 15 residues. Per the germline V gene, CDR1 is MNHEY and CDR2 is SVGAGI. CDR3 in DNA: TGTGCCAGCAGGCCCGTGAGCTCTGGGGCCAACGTCCTGACTTTC. The encoded protein is CASRPVSSGANVLTF.